Following are 5 T cell receptor beta chains from one sample sequenced in a study of shared clonotypes between healthy human individuals (TCRdb year 2020). Libraries came from the immunoSEQ multiplex PCR assay. TCRdb retrieved this table from immuneACCESS and kept in-frame rearrangements only. Not all clones are present; in checked studies, unresolved V genes account for under half, and no reason is known for the remainder. This sample gives over 1.5 million clones in total; approximately 98% of them show up just once. Of the sample, about 0.42% is held by the ten largest clones. Sequencing used naive CD4+ T cells sorted from blood. What this sample's cell subset or site label stands for: CD45RA+ positively selected. The receptors shown here come from a man under 40 in good health.

This clone was found once. The rearrangement uses TRBV7-8 and TRBJ2-7; D is possibly TRBD1 or TRBD2 (6 bases each). The length of the CDR3 is 16 residues. Trimming shortened V by 1 base and J by 3 bases, and 16 bases separated the two germline ends. Germline values: CDR1 SGHVS, CDR2 FQNEAQ. The DNA for the CDR3 is TGTGCCAGCAGCTTAGTTAGCGGCAGGGGCGGCTACGAGCAGTACTTC. The encoded protein is CASSLVSGRGGYEQYF.

This rearrangement joins TRBV18 to TRBJ2-7; D tentatively fits TRBD1 or TRBD2 (6 bases each). The CDR3 covers 19 residues. The germline V gene has CDR1 KGHSH and CDR2 LQKENI. V lost 3 bases and J lost 6, with 30 bases in between. The CDR3 DNA is TGTGCCAGCTCACCGAGGGGGGTTAAAACTAGCTTTTCTTCTTCCGAGCAGTACTTC. Amino acid sequence: CASSPRGVKTSFSSSEQYF.

The V and J genes are TRBV29-1 and TRBJ2-4, with no clear D. The V end lost 2 bases, the J end lost 0 bases, and 8 bases lay between the germline ends. CDR3 length equals 14 residues. CDR1 SQVTM and CDR2 ANQGSEA come from the germline V gene. DNA of the CDR3: TGCAGCGTTGAACAGATAATAGCCAAAAACATTCAGTACTTC. As protein: CSVEQIIAKNIQYF.

The chain uses TRBV9 and TRBJ2-2; 8 bases fit TRBD1. V lost 0 bases and J lost 2; bases outside the gene matches: 6. CDR1 is SGDLS, CDR2 YYNGEE, per germline. The CDR3 length is 17 residues. CDR3 bases: TGTGCCAGCAGCGTAGCTCAGGGGGCCCTTAACACCGGGGAGCTGTTTTTT. Translation: CASSVAQGALNTGELFF.

The chain has TRBV11-2 and TRBJ2-3; D gene uncertain. The V end lost 5 bases, the J end lost 3 bases, and 21 bases lay between the germline ends. The CDR3 has 17 amino acids. Germline values: CDR1 SGHAT, CDR2 FQNNGV. The CDR3: CASSLLGSTIGTDTQYF. In DNA, the CDR3 is TGTGCCAGCAGCCTTCTCGGCTCAACAATTGGTACAGATACGCAGTATTTT.